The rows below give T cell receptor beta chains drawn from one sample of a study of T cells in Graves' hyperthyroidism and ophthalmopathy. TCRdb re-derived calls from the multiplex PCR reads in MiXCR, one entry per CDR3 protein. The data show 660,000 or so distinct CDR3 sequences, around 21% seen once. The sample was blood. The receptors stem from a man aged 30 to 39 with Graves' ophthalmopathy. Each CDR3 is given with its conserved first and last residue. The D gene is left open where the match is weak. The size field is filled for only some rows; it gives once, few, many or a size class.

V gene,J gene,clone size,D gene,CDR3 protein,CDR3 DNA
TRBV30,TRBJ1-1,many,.,CAGWEGAEAFF,TGTGCCGGCTGGGAGGGGGCTGAAGCTTTCTTT
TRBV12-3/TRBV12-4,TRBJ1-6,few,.,CASTTHAYNSPLHF,TGTGCCAGCACGACCCATGCGTATAATTCACCCCTCCACTTT
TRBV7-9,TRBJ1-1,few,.,CASSDSSEGWAEAFF,TGTGCCAGCAGCGATTCTTCGGAGGGCTGGGCTGAAGCTTTCTTT
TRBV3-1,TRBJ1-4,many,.,CASSQTVDEKLFF,TGTGCCAGCAGCCAGACAGTAGATGAAAAACTGTTTTTT
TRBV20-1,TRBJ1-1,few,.,CSARDRAQGRPEAFF,TGCAGTGCTAGAGATCGGGCACAGGGAAGGCCCGAAGCTTTCTTT
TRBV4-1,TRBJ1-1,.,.,CASSRGPGDLNTEAFF,TGCGCCAGCAGCCGTGGGCCAGGGGATTTGAACACTGAAGCTTTCTTT
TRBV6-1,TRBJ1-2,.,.,CASSQTLTVGGYTF,TGTGCCAGCAGTCAAACATTGACGGTTGGAGGCTACACCTTC
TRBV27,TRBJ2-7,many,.,CASSWGGPTYEQYF,TGTGCCAGCAGTTGGGGGGGCCCAACCTACGAGCAGTACTTC
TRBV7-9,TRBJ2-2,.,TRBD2,CASSLGASGRAMNTGELFF,TGTGCCAGCAGCTTAGGGGCTAGCGGGAGGGCCATGAACACCGGGGAGCTGTTTTTT
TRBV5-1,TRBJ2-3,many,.,CASSLDGNTDTQYF,TGCGCCAGCAGCTTGGACGGGAACACAGATACGCAGTATTTT
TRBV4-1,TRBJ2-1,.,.,CASSQNLANTYEQFF,TGCGCCAGCAGCCAGAACCTAGCGAATACCTACGAGCAGTTCTTC
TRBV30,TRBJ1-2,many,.,CAWRTIVGAEGYTF,TGTGCCTGGAGGACAATCGTAGGGGCGGAGGGCTACACCTTC
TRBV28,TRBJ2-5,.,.,CASSFAGGRGRKTQYF,TGTGCCAGCAGTTTTGCGGGTGGTCGTGGCCGGAAGACCCAGTACTTC
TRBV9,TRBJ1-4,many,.,CASSVGGPNEKLFF,TGTGCCAGCAGCGTAGGCGGTCCTAATGAAAAACTGTTTTTT
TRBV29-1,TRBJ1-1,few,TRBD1,CSARPGTVLNTEAFF,TGCAGCGCCCGTCCCGGGACAGTCCTGAACACTGAAGCTTTCTTT
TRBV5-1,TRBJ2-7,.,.,CASRAEGHNYEQYF,TGCGCCAGCAGGGCCGAGGGACACAATTACGAGCAGTACTTC
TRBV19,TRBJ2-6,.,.,CASSIWGLGANVLTF,TGTGCCAGTAGTATCTGGGGGCTTGGGGCCAACGTCCTGACTTTC
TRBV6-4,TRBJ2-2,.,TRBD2,CASSRIAGATGELFF,TGTGCCAGCTCCCGGATAGCGGGAGCAACCGGGGAGCTGTTTTTT
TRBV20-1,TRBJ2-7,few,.,CSAAWTETYEQYF,TGCAGTGCCGCATGGACAGAGACCTACGAGCAGTACTTC
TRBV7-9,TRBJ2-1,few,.,CASSSISGEQFF,TGTGCCAGCAGCTCTATTTCGGGTGAGCAGTTCTTC
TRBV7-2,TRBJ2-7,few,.,CASSLASRAYEQYF,TGTGCCAGCAGCTTAGCCTCCCGGGCGTACGAGCAGTACTTC
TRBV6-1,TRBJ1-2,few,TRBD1,CASSTSRGLGYGYTF,TGTGCCAGCAGTACCTCAAGGGGGCTAGGGTATGGCTACACCTTC
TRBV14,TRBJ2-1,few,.,CASSLVPRNEQFF,TGTGCCAGCAGCCTGGTTCCCCGCAATGAGCAGTTCTTC
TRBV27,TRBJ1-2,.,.,CASSLSFSAGKVGYTF,TGTGCCAGCAGTTTATCGTTCTCGGCAGGGAAGGTTGGCTACACCTTC
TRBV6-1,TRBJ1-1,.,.,CASFSGSTEAFF,TGTGCCAGCTTTTCGGGGAGCACTGAAGCTTTCTTT
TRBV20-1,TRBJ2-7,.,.,CSARDLREGYEQYF,TGCAGTGCTAGAGACCTAAGGGAAGGCTACGAGCAGTACTTC
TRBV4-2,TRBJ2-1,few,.,CASSQEVSAEQFF,TGTGCCAGCAGCCAAGAAGTCTCGGCTGAGCAGTTCTTC
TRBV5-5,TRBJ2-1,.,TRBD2,CASSSEVREYEQFF,TGTGCCAGCAGCTCCGAGGTGCGGGAGTATGAGCAGTTCTTC
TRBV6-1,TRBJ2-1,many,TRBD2,CASSEAALAGYNEQFF,TGTGCCAGCAGTGAAGCGGCGCTAGCGGGTTACAATGAGCAGTTCTTC
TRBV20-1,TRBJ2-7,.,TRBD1,CSSRTRGPYEQYF,TGCAGTTCCCGGACCAGGGGGCCCTACGAGCAGTACTTC
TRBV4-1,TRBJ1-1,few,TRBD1,CASSQSPDREAFF,TGCGCCAGCAGCCAAAGTCCGGACAGGGAAGCTTTCTTT
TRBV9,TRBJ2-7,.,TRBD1,CASSPRGTGSYEQYF,TGTGCCAGCAGCCCGAGGGGGACAGGGAGTTACGAGCAGTACTTC
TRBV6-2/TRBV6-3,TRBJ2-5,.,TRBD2,CASTRLAGEKYF,TGTGCCAGCACCAGACTAGCGGGAGAAAAGTACTTC
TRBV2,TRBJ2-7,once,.,CASSDRVFEQYF,TGTGCCAGCAGTGACAGGGTTTTCGAGCAGTACTTC